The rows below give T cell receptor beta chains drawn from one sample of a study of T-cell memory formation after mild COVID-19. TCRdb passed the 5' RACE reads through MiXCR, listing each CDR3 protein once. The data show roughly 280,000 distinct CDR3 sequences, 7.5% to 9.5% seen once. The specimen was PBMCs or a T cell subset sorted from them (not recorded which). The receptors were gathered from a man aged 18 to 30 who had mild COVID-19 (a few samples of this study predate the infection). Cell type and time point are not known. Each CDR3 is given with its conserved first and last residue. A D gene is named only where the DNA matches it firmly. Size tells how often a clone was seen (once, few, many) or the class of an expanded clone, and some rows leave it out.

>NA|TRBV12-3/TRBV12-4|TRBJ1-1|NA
CASSPQLNTEAFF
TGTGCCAGCAGTCCTCAGCTGAACACTGAAGCTTTCTTT
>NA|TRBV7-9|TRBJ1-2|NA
CASSSPVLYEYGYTF
TGTGCCAGCAGCTCACCGGTCCTTTACGAGTATGGCTACACCTTC
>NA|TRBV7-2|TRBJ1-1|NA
CASSFYGVTEAFF
TGTGCCAGCAGCTTCTACGGGGTTACTGAAGCTTTCTTT
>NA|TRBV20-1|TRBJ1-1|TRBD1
CRTGQPVNTEAFF
TGCAGAACGGGACAGCCGGTGAACACTGAAGCTTTCTTT
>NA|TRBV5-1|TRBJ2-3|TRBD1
CANTGGPTDTQYF
TGCGCCAACACAGGGGGCCCCACAGATACGCAGTATTTT
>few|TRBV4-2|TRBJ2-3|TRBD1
CASSRTTGGPDTQYF
TGTGCCAGCAGCCGAACGACAGGGGGACCAGATACGCAGTATTTT
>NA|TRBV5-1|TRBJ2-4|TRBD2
CASSAYPGLAGVLAKNIQYF
TGCGCCAGCAGCGCATACCCGGGACTAGCGGGAGTCCTGGCCAAAAACATTCAGTACTTC
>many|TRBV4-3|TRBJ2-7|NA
CASSQEVRLPTYEQYF
TGCGCCAGCAGCCAAGAGGTCCGCTTACCCACCTACGAGCAGTACTTC
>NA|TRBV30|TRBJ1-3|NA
CAWSTGPGNTIYF
TGTGCCTGGAGTACCGGTCCTGGAAACACCATATATTTT
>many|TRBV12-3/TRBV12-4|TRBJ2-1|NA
CASNKASDSYNEQFF
TGTGCCAGCAATAAGGCCTCGGACTCCTACAATGAGCAGTTCTTC
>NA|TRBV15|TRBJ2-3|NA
CATSRAGAADTQYF
TGTGCCACCAGCAGGGCGGGGGCAGCAGATACGCAGTATTTT
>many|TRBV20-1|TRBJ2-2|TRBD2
CSARGLAGVGGELFF
TGCAGTGCACGGGGACTAGCGGGGGTAGGCGGGGAGCTGTTTTTT
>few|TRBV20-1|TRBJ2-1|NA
CSARDSSLGRYNEQFF
TGCAGTGCTAGGGACTCCTCTTTGGGGCGGTACAATGAGCAGTTCTTC
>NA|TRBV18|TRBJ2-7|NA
CASSQSTAYEQYF
TGTGCCAGCTCACAGTCGACAGCCTACGAGCAGTACTTC
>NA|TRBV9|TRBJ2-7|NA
CASSQRQIKYSYEQYF
TGTGCCAGCAGCCAAAGACAGATAAAATACTCCTACGAGCAGTACTTC
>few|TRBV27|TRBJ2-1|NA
CASSLRWAGRLNEQFF
TGTGCCAGCAGTTTACGATGGGCCGGGCGCCTCAATGAGCAGTTCTTC
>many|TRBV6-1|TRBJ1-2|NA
CASSDRVTYGYTF
TGTGCCAGCAGTGACAGGGTGACCTATGGCTACACCTTC
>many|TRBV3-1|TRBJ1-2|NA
CASSRGDYGYTF
TGTGCCAGCAGCCGGGGGGACTATGGCTACACCTTC
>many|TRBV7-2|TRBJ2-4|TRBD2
CASSLALARGVLAKNIQYF
TGTGCCAGCAGCTTAGCCTTGGCGCGGGGGGTACTAGCCAAAAACATTCAGTACTTC
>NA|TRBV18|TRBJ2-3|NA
CASSPRKMQGTDTQYF
TGTGCCAGCTCACCTCGTAAAATGCAGGGTACAGATACGCAGTATTTT
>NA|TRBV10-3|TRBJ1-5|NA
CAISELSNQPQHF
TGTGCCATCAGTGAATTATCGAATCAGCCCCAGCATTTT
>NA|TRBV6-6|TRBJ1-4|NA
CASSGPDEKLFF
TGTGCCAGCTCAGGGCCGGATGAAAAACTGTTTTTT
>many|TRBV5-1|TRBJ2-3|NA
CASSWGGHRGTDTQYF
TGCGCCAGCAGCTGGGGCGGGCATAGGGGCACAGATACGCAGTATTTT
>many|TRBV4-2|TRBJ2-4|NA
CASSQGPEGTGYF
TGTGCCAGCAGCCAAGGCCCGGAGGGGACCGGCTACTTC
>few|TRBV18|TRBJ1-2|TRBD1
CASSPGTENGYTF
TGTGCCAGCTCACCAGGGACAGAGAATGGCTACACCTTC
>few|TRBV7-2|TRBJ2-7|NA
CASSSKPAYEQYF
TGTGCCAGCAGCTCCAAACCGGCCTACGAGCAGTACTTC
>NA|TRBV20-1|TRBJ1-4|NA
CSARDSVNEKLFF
TGCAGTGCTAGAGACTCTGTTAATGAAAAACTGTTTTTT
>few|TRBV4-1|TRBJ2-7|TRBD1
CASSHGQGMGEQYF
TGCGCCAGCAGCCACGGACAGGGGATGGGGGAGCAGTACTTC
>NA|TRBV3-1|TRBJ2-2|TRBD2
CASSHGGIAGGTGELFF
TGTGCCAGCAGCCACGGAGGTATAGCGGGGGGAACCGGGGAGCTGTTTTTT
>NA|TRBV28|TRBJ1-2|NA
CASSRGQLLWGGYTF
TGTGCCAGCAGTCGCGGACAGTTACTATGGGGTGGCTACACCTTC
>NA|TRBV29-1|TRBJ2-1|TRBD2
CSVEGGGATANEQFF
TGCAGCGTTGAAGGGGGAGGGGCGACCGCCAATGAGCAGTTCTTC
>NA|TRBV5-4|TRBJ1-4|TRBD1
CASRFVGQGNEKLFF
TGTGCCAGCAGATTTGTGGGACAGGGGAATGAAAAACTGTTTTTT
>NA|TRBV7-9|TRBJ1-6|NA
CASSLSTYNSPLHF
TGTGCCAGCAGCTTGAGTACCTATAATTCACCCCTCCACTTT
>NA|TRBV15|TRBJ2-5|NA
CATSSIKRSQETQYF
TGTGCCACCAGCAGCATTAAGCGGTCCCAAGAGACCCAGTACTTC
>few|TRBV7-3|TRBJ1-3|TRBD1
CASSYGGTGTGNTIYF
TGTGCCAGCAGCTACGGAGGGACAGGCACTGGAAACACCATATATTTT
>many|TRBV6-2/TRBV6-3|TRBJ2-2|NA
CASSRDAGELFF
TGTGCCAGCAGCCGGGACGCCGGGGAGCTGTTTTTT
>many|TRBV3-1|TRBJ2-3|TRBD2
CASSQAGGPGDTQYF
TGTGCCAGCAGCCAAGCGGGGGGGCCGGGAGATACGCAGTATTTT
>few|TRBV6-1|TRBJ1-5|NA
CASSQADQPQHF
TGTGCCAGCAGCCAAGCGGATCAGCCCCAGCATTTT
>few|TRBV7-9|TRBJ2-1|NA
CASSSPSGHPEYNEQFF
TGTGCCAGCAGCTCTCCTTCCGGGCATCCCGAATACAATGAGCAGTTCTTC
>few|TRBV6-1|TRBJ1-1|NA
CASRVSMNTEAFF
TGTGCCAGCAGGGTATCAATGAACACTGAAGCTTTCTTT
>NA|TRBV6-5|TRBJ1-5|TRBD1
CASSRGTGDQPQHF
TGTGCCAGCAGTCGCGGGACAGGAGACCAGCCCCAGCATTTT
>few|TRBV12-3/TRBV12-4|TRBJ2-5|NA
CASSPRDSKETQYF
TGTGCCAGCAGTCCCCGGGACTCCAAAGAGACCCAGTACTTC
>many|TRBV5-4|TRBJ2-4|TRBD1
CASSRQGLAKNIQYF
TGTGCCAGCAGCCGACAGGGCTTAGCCAAAAACATTCAGTACTTC
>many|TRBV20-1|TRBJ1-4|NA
CSARGGEKLFF
TGCAGTGCTAGGGGAGGAGAAAAACTGTTTTTT
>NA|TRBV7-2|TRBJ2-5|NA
CASSLSPAGLETQYF
TGTGCCAGCAGCTTATCTCCTGCGGGGCTAGAGACCCAGTACTTC